Here is one T cell receptor (beta chain) with its context. Its antigen target is currently unknown. No qualities accompany the bases; no much larger clone lies one base away. The data originate from a study of cytomegalovirus exposure and HLA in healthy donors (dated by TCRdb to the late 2010s). In terms of the full investigation: An earlier analysis of several hundred of the donors reported 250 to 350 Gb of sequence data and some 120 million unique TCR beta sequences from some 180 million T cells. About 280 gigabases of sequencing data and roughly 80 million unique TCR sequences made up an early release that covered fewer than 650 HLA-typed donors. The genetic ancestry cluster associated with self-reported Caucasian donors included over 80% of the approximately 430 genotyped donors. On average, roughly 250,000 unique TCR beta nucleotide sequences were sequenced per donor among more than 350 genotyped donors of the cohort, with 15% to 20% of those sequences being non-productive. To predict cytomegalovirus infection status, the study combined high-throughput TCR immunosequencing, statistical association of individual TCRs with disease status, and machine learning. In the later analysis, no new phenotypic data were used to find candidate immune exposures; instead, reliance was placed on TCR beta sequences and their occurrence across donors. Alongside the repertoire data, information on donor age, sex, ethnicity and CMV serostatus was compiled. Class I and class II HLA loci were covered by the typing at four-digit resolution. A handful of DR-DQ haplotypes were handled as single units for association and clustering because linkage in the cohort was strong. The study was designed to test whether signatures of past pathogen exposure could be identified by cataloging public T cell receptors. Along with the approximately 600-subject first cohort, a separate validation cohort of some 130 different subjects was used. A later analysis re-analyzed previously published TCR beta repertoires from roughly 690 donors and added high-resolution HLA genotyping to study TCR occurrence patterns. All discovery cohort repertoires had been generated on a single sequencing platform. Typing coverage differed by locus: A, B, C, DRB1 and DQB1 were typed in roughly 629-630 donors, DQA1 in around 500, DPA1 in over 600, and DPB1 in just under 490. To decide whether each TCR beta V gene segment behaved as functional or pseudogenic, an earlier analysis of several hundred of the donors relied on high-throughput TCR beta sequencing. A later genetic analysis took genome-wide SNP genotypes for about 60% of the roughly 670 donors and used that subset as a discovery cohort. The T cell repertoires of 666 subjects were profiled by immunosequencing and related to cytomegalovirus serostatus.

The library was made by the immunoSEQ multiplex PCR assay. For the multiplex PCR, a mixture combining 60 forward primers for TCR Vbeta segments and 13 reverse primers for TCR Jbeta segments was used. The CDR3 region of rearranged TCR beta genes was amplified from genomic DNA by a multiplex PCR assay. On the Illumina HiSeq System, the amplified TCR beta libraries were sequenced as 87-base-pair reads. The study's processing was this. A later analysis counted approximately 74 million unique TCR beta chains across the 700 or so repertoires, and 10 million to 11 million of these chains were shared by at least two donors. Raw reads were error-corrected and collapsed into unique sequences by a nearest-neighbor algorithm in which closely related sequences were merged to remove PCR and sequencing errors. CDR3 sequences were aligned to IMGT reference sequences to assign V, D and J gene segments. Each retained sequence needed at least a six-nucleotide match to both a V gene segment and a J gene segment. Rearrangements were called productive when the CDR3 lacked stop codons and stayed in frame with V and J; all others were non-productive. CDR3 was defined by IMGT convention, running from the second conserved V-encoded cysteine to the conserved J-encoded phenylalanine. The earlier analysis of 450 to 750 of the donors excluded any sequence lacking an unambiguous match to a single V gene segment. In an earlier analysis of some 590 of the donors, a V segment was called functional when productive rearrangements were above 56.7%, and segregating when the standard deviation between donors exceeded 5%. A statistical classification framework was built to diagnose cytomegalovirus status from the catalog of TCR beta chain sequences. In a later analysis, TCR nucleotide sequences were compared against IMGT/GENE-DB human TR gene sequences so that V and J genes could be assigned. The TCRdist pipeline was used in a later analysis to assign CDR3 sequences and most-parsimonious VDJ recombination scenarios. A later analysis defined each TCR beta chain by its CDR3 amino acid sequence plus V-gene family, and excluded reads lacking a unique V-gene family. A later analysis removed 500 to 650 highly shared, low-generation-probability nucleotide sequences to deal with suspected cross-contamination and a sequencing artifact. A later analysis calculated a clonal expansion index for each public chain from normalized within-repertoire ranks of inferred template counts. In a later analysis, generation probabilities were computed with a VDJ recombination model fitted to out-of-frame rearrangements, and the resulting probabilities were checked against IGoR. In a later analysis, TCR-TCR, TCR-HLA and TCR-CMV co-occurrence was scored with hypergeometric tests, and a repertoire-size bias correction was applied to TCR pairs. To estimate false discovery rates, a later analysis permuted the HLA or CMV assignments 20 times. A later analysis grouped co-occurring TCRs with DBSCAN, adding TCRdist sequence similarity when clustering within HLA-allele-positive subsets. Repertoires with fewer than 30,000 or more than 120,000 public chains were left out of co-occurrence clustering, as were a handful of repertoires with anomalous nucleotide sharing. TCRdb obtained this table from immuneACCESS and retained in-frame rearrangements with V and J assigned. These tables miss some clones; where compared with another copy, unresolved V genes account for less than half of the shortfall, and the remainder is unexplained. The V and J calls and clone size come from that table; D and trimming were worked out from the DNA. The sample table records around 150,000 clones; approximately 61% of these occur just once. The biggest ten clones account for about 1.5% of the sample.

Broader findings and caveats from the paper: The classifier was reported to diagnose cytomegalovirus status with high specificity and sensitivity in both the original cohort and the validation cohort. An earlier analysis of approximately 590 of the donors showed that most TCR beta V segments appeared in productive rearrangements either about 90% or about 30% of the time, which broadly matched IMGT annotations. A later analysis found that most CMV-associated TCR beta chains appeared HLA-restricted, with HLA associations seemingly driven largely by CMV exposure. About 17 rarely observed V segments, including chromosome 9 orphons, were excluded from the earlier analysis of some 590 of the donors because counts were too low. The study gave a list of 150 to 200 TCR beta chains associated with cytomegalovirus. Compared with equally common non-associated chains, HLA-associated TCR beta chains in a later analysis were more clonally expanded and had lower generation probabilities. In this cohort, only TCR beta chains were sequenced, and detectable features were limited by the absence of alpha or paired-chain data. Some IMGT-functional V segments, including TRBV6-2 and TRBV6-3, could not be distinguished by the 87-base-pair reads and were therefore excluded. A later analysis associated about 17,000 TCR beta sequences with specific HLA alleles at a false discovery rate of 0.05. Strong co-occurrence of HLA alleles, especially DR and DQ, made assigning TCR associations to individual alleles difficult. Three of the identified cytomegalovirus-associated TCR beta chains were confirmed in vitro to be specific for cytomegalovirus antigens. A later analysis found that TCR association rates varied across HLA loci, with DRB1 alleles showing the most associated TCRs and HLA-C alleles the fewest. The only immune exposure information available for the cohort was CMV serostatus. A further reported finding was that TCR beta sequences accurately predicted the HLA-A and HLA-B alleles for most subjects in the first cohort. The presence/absence analyses assumed that sequencing depth was roughly uniform across donors, and that assumption may not be true. The authors suggested that the approach could potentially be extended to other disease states and immunological phenotypes. Because HLA typing was missing for some donors at each locus, association tests included only the typed subset. An association between a missense DCLRE1C variant and V-gene and J-gene trimming of TCR beta chains was found in a later genetic analysis and replicated in an independent cohort. Compared with the approximately 670-donor mean, donors in an Asian-associated ancestry cluster had fewer N-insertions in productive TCRs, according to a later genetic analysis. Several of the top co-occurrence clusters appeared to be linked to parvovirus B19, influenza, CMV and Epstein-Barr virus, according to a later analysis. Linkage disequilibrium might explain the correlated functional status among segregating V segments, but an unknown experimental factor could not be excluded. A cluster of highly shared sequence variants was judged likely to represent a technical artifact of the sequencing pipeline. Most TCR sequences were observed very rarely across donors, whereas some public TCRs were present in many individuals.

The cohort comprised approximately 700 healthy bone marrow donors. All cohort members were sampled while nominally healthy, although unrecorded immune exposures were likely present. CMV serostatus was positive for approximately 300 and negative for about 50% of the roughly 700 cohort members, and was not recorded for this donor. A peripheral blood sample was collected from each donor, and TCR beta sequencing was performed on peripheral blood mononuclear cells. The Qiagen DNeasy Blood Extraction Kit was used to extract genomic DNA from the blood cell samples. Cut back by 7 bases and 3 bases, the V and J ends lie 12 bases apart. The CDR3 has 14 amino acids, counting the end cysteine and phenylalanine. The kept DNA is CDR3 alone, 42 bases in frame from the first base. CDR1 and CDR2 are drawn from the germline V gene: SGHVS, FQNEAQ.

Sequenced: PBMCs. The rearranged chain carries TRBV7-8 and TRBJ2-2; D gene: possibly TRBD2, on 6 matching bases. The source is a human donor in good health. In nucleotide form, the sequence is TGTGCCAGCAATCGGGACTCTCACACCGGGGAGCTGTTTTTT. Its protein product is CASNRDSHTGELFF. With all but the CDR3 taken from the reference TRBV7-8 and TRBJ2-2 genes, the full variable domain is: GAGVSQSPRYKVAKRGQDVALRCDPISGHVSLFWYQQALGQGPEFLTYFQNEAQLDKSGLPSDRFFAERPEGSVSTLKIQRTQQEDSAVYLCASNRDSHTGELFFGEGSRLTVL.